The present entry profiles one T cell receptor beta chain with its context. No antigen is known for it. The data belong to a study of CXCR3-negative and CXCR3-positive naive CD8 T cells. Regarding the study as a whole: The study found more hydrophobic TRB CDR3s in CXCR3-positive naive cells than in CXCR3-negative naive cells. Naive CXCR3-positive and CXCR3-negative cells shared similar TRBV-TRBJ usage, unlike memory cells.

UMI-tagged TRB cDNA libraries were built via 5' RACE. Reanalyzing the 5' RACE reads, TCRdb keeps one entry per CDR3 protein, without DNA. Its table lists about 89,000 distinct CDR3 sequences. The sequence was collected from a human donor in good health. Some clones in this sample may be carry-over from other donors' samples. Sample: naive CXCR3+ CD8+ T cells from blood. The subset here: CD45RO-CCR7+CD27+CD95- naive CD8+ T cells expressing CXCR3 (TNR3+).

The CDR3 is CASSLLISGPLHF. This chain links TRBV5-4 with TRBJ1-6. The CDR3 loop spans 13 amino acids. Germline loops: CDR1 SGHNT, CDR2 YYREEE (reference sequence).